This T cell receptor (beta chain) was recorded in a study of blood T cell repertoires in COVID-19. The table came from immunoSEQ multiplex PCR; TCRdb's copy has only in-frame clones and leaves some out. The sample contains 270,000 or so clones, around 81% of which appear only once. The CDR3 has 16 residues. The trim removed 0 bases at V and 4 bases at J, leaving 7 bases unmatched. CDR1 is LGHDT and CDR2 is YNNKEL in the germline V gene (reference sequence). The receptor was derived from a woman between 55 and 75 years old with active or convalescent COVID-19. Sequencing used peripheral blood. The gene calls are TRBV3-1 (or the pseudogene TRBV3-2) and TRBJ2-3, with 7 bases matching TRBD2. CDR3 nucleotides: TGTGCCAGCAGCCAAGATTTAGGGACTAAGTCAGATACGCAGTATTTT. Translation: CASSQDLGTKSDTQYF.